The rows below give T cell receptor beta chains drawn from one sample of a study of shared clonotypes between healthy human individuals. Produced via immunoSEQ multiplex PCR; TCRdb's table is partial and in-frame only. In the table there are roughly 1.5 million clones, 98% of which are singletons. The sequencing input was naive CD4+ T cells sorted from blood. These receptor sequences come from a man between 25 and 39 years old in good health. Both conserved end residues are part of each CDR3. D genes are given only for firm matches.

CDR3aa: CASSDGLGAPLNQPQHF
CDR3nt: TGTGCCAGCAGTGATGGTTTAGGGGCTCCTCTCAATCAGCCCCAGCATTTT
len: 17
v_gene: TRBV6-1
j_gene: TRBJ1-5
d_gene: .

CDR3aa: CASSYLRPSTGNTIYF
CDR3nt: TGTGCCAGCAGTTACCTAAGACCATCTACTGGAAACACCATATATTTT
len: 16
v_gene: TRBV6-5
j_gene: TRBJ1-3
d_gene: .

CDR3aa: CAVEDRDRETQYF
CDR3nt: TGTGCCGTTGAGGACAGGGATCGAGAGACCCAGTACTTC
len: 13
v_gene: TRBV6-1
j_gene: TRBJ2-5
d_gene: TRBD1

CDR3aa: CASSVTGTGGWNEQFF
CDR3nt: TGTGCCAGCAGCGTAACCGGGACAGGGGGTTGGAATGAGCAGTTCTTC
len: 16
v_gene: TRBV9
j_gene: TRBJ2-1
d_gene: TRBD1

CDR3aa: CASSLLNRVGNNEQFF
CDR3nt: TGTGCCAGCAGTTTATTGAACAGGGTCGGCAACAATGAGCAGTTCTTC
len: 16
v_gene: TRBV28
j_gene: TRBJ2-1
d_gene: .

CDR3aa: CASSVEGQGVGVTEAFF
CDR3nt: TGTGCCAGCAGCGTAGAGGGACAGGGTGTCGGTGTCACTGAAGCTTTCTTT
len: 17
v_gene: TRBV9
j_gene: TRBJ1-1
d_gene: TRBD1

CDR3aa: CASSPLAGVEEQYF
CDR3nt: TGTGCCAGCTCACCACTAGCGGGAGTGGAGGAGCAGTACTTC
len: 14
v_gene: TRBV18
j_gene: TRBJ2-7
d_gene: TRBD2

CDR3aa: CASSFAGRYTNTEAFF
CDR3nt: TGTGCCAGCAGTTTTGCGGGGCGCTACACGAACACTGAAGCTTTCTTT
len: 16
v_gene: TRBV28
j_gene: TRBJ1-1
d_gene: .

CDR3aa: CASSSLRTGEDEQFF
CDR3nt: TGCGCCAGCAGCTCGTTAAGGACAGGTGAAGATGAGCAGTTCTTC
len: 15
v_gene: TRBV5-1
j_gene: TRBJ2-1
d_gene: TRBD1

CDR3aa: CASSPSHEQYF
CDR3nt: TGTGCCAGCTCACCAAGCCACGAGCAGTACTTC
len: 11
v_gene: TRBV18
j_gene: TRBJ2-7
d_gene: .